This T cell receptor (beta chain) was recorded in a study of Ad26.COV2.S vaccination and SARS-CoV-2 variants. Study-wide context: Into the muscle, Ad26.COV2.S was dosed once or twice, 56 days apart.

Study results and limitations: The study found higher spike-specific TCR breadth in vaccine than placebo recipients. Placebo recipients and vaccine recipients were similar in non-spike TCR breadth.

TCRdb's table, derived via immunoSEQ multiplex PCR, lists solely in-frame clones and lacks some. This sample yields 300,000 to 400,000 clones, of which roughly 88% are seen a single time; approximately 5% belongs to the top ten. Treatment reported: around 19 received Ad26.COV2.S at low or high dose, single or two shots; several received placebo; per-sample allocation not given. After the first vaccine or placebo injection, samples were drawn on day 63. Notes on this clone: Antigen specificity is unknown.

This CDR3 contains 16 residues. Germline lookup yields CDR1 SGHAT and CDR2 FQNNGV. Losses at the gene ends were 4 bases for V and 7 bases for J; bases not matched to a gene: 13. The chain carries TRBV11-2 and TRBJ2-1; 7 positions agree with TRBD2. The sequences come from peripheral blood, collected in a trial of Ad26.COV2.S vaccine versus placebo. The TCR originated in a person between 18 and 60 years old who received the Ad26.COV2.S COVID-19 vaccine or a placebo. The CDR3 DNA sequence: TGTGCCAGCAGCTCCAATCAAACGGGACTACGGAATGAGCAGTTCTTC. Protein: CASSSNQTGLRNEQFF.